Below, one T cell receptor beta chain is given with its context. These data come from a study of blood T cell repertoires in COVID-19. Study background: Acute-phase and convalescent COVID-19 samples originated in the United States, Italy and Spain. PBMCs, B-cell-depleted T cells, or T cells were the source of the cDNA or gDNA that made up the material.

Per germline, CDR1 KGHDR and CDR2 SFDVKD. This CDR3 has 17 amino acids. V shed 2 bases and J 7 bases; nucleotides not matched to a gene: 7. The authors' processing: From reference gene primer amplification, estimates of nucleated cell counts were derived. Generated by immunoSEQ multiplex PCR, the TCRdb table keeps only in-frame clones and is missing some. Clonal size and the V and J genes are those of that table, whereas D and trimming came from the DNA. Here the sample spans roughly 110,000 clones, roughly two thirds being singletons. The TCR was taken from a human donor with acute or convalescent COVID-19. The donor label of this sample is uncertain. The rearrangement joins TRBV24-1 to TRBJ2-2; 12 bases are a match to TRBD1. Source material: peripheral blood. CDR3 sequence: CATSDWMGQGAGGELFF. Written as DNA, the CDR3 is TGTGCCACCAGTGATTGGATGGGACAGGGGGCCGGCGGGGAGCTGTTTTTT.